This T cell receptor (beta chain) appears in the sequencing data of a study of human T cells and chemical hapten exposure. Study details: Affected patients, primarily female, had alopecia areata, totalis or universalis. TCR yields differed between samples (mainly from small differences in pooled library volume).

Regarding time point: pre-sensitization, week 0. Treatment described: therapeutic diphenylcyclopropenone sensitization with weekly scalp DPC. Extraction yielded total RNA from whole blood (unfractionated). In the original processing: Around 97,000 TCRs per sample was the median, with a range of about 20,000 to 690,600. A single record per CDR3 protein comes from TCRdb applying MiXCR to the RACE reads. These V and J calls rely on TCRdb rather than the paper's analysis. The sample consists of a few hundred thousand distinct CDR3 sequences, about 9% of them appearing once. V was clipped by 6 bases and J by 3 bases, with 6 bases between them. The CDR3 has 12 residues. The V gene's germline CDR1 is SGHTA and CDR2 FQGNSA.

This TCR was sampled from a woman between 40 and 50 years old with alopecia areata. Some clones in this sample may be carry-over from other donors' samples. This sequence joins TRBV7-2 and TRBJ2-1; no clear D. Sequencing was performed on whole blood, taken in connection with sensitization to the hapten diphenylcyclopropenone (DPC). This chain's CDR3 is CASSNSYNEQFF. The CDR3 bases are TGTGCCAGCAGTAACAGCTACAATGAGCAGTTCTTC.